This T cell receptor (beta chain) was observed in a study of shared clonotypes between healthy human individuals. Cells designated naive CD8 were CD45RO-negative and were positively selected for CCR7, with terminally differentiated effector memory CD45RA+ cells excluded. Findings and limits, study-wide: Generally, naive subsets (rather than memory subsets) showed larger estimated richness.

Sequenced by immunoSEQ multiplex PCR; TCRdb stores in-frame clones only, minus some. The sample has about 2,200,000 clones, just over 90% seen once. Comments on this clone: What it binds is not known.

There are 14 residues in the CDR3. The germline gives CDR1 SGHRS, CDR2 YFSETQ. The V and J ends lost 3 bases and 2 bases respectively, with 11 bases between them. This TCR was sampled from a young man in good health. Some clones in this sample may be carry-over from other donors' samples. The rearrangement links TRBV5-1 to TRBJ1-2; perhaps TRBD1 as D (6 bases). Material for sequencing was naive CD8+ T cells from PBMCs. For the CDR3, the DNA is TGCGCCAGCAGCTGGGACATTTTAAACTATGGCTACACCTTC. It encodes CASSWDILNYGYTF.